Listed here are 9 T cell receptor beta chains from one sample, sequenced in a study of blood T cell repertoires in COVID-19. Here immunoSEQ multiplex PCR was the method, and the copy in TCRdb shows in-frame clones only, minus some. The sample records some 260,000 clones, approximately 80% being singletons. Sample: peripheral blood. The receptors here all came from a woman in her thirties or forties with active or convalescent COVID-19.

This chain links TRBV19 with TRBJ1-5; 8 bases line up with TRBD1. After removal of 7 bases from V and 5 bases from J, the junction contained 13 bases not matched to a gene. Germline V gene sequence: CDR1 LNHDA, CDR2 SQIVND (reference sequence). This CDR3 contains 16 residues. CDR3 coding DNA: TGTGCCAGTAATCCAGGGGGCAACAGGGGATATCAGCCCCAGCATTTT. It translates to CASNPGGNRGYQPQHF.

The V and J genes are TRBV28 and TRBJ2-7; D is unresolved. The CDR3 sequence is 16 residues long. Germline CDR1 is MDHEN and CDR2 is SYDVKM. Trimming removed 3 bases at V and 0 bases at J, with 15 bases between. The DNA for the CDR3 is TGTGCCAGCAGTTTTCGGATTCGGAGAGGCTCCTACGAGCAGTACTTC. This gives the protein CASSFRIRRGSYEQYF.

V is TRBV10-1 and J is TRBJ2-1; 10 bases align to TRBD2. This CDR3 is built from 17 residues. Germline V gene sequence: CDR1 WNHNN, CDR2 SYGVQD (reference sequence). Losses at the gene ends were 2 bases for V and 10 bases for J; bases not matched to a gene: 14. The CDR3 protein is CASSEASGGSSLREQFF. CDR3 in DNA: TGCGCCAGCAGTGAGGCTAGCGGGGGATCTTCCCTTAGGGAGCAGTTCTTC.

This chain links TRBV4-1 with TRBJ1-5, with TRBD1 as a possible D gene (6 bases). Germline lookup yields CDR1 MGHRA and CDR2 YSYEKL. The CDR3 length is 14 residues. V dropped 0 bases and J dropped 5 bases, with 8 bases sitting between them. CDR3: CASSQDRGYQPQHF. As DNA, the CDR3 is TGCGCCAGCAGCCAAGACAGGGGATATCAGCCCCAGCATTTT.

CDR3 residues: CASSRSPVGGDTQYF. As DNA, the CDR3 is TGTGCCAGCAGCCGTTCCCCCGTAGGAGGAGATACGCAGTATTTT. The rearrangement links TRBV7-3 to TRBJ2-3, with D perhaps matching TRBD2 (5 bases). With 5 bases removed from V and 5 bases from J, the gap between germline ends came to 17 bases. This CDR3 is built from 15 residues. Germline-derived CDR1 and CDR2 are SGHTA and FQGTGA. The entire variable domain, with the rest obtained from reference TRBV7-3 and TRBJ2-3, is as follows: GAGVSQTPSNKVTEKGKYVELRCDPISGHTALYWYRQSLGQGPEFLIYFQGTGAADDSGLPNDRFFAVRPEGSVSTLKIQRTERGDSAVYLCASSRSPVGGDTQYFGPGTRLTVL.

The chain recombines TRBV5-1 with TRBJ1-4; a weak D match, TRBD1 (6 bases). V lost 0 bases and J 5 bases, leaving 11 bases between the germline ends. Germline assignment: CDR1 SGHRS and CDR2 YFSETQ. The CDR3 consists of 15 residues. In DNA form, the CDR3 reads TGCGCCAGCAGCTTGGCCGGACAGAACAATGAAAAACTGTTTTTT. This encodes CASSLAGQNNEKLFF.

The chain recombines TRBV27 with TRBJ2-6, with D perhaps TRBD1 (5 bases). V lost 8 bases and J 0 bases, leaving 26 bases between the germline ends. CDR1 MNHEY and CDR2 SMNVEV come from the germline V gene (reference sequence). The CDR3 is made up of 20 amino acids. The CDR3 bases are TGTGCCAGCGCAATAAAATCAGCAGGGATATTCTTCTCTGGGGCCAACGTCCTGACTTTC. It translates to CASAIKSAGIFFSGANVLTF.

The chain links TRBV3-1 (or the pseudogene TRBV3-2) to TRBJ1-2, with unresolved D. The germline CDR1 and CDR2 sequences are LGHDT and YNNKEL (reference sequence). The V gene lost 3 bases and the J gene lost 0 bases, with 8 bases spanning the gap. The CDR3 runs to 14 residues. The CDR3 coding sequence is TGTGCCAGCAGCCACCGACAAGCTAACTATGGCTACACCTTC. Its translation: CASSHRQANYGYTF.

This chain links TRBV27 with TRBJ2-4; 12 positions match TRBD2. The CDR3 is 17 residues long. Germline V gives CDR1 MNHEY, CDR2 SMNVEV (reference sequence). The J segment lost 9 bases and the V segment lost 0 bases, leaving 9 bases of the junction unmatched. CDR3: CASSLSASGGATGIQYF. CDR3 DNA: TGTGCCAGCAGTTTATCTGCTAGCGGGGGGGCAACAGGCATTCAGTACTTC.